This entry lists 20 T cell receptor beta chains sequenced from one sample in a study of blood T cell repertoires in COVID-19. The method was immunoSEQ multiplex PCR; TCRdb's version includes in-frame clones alone and lacks a portion of them. This table holds 140,000 or so clones, over 80% found once. The specimen sequenced was peripheral blood. Every receptor here comes from a man in his thirties or forties with COVID-19, enrolled during active disease.

The rearrangement links TRBV29-1 to TRBJ1-1; D might be TRBD1 (6 bases). The germline CDR1 and CDR2 sequences are SQVTM and ANQGSEA. The CDR3 contains 16 residues. V shed 3 bases and J shed 0 bases, with 17 bases lying between them. The CDR3 loop is CSVDGAGEFVNTEAFF. CDR3 coding DNA: TGCAGCGTTGACGGCGCAGGGGAATTCGTGAACACTGAAGCTTTCTTT.

The V and J genes are TRBV24-1 and TRBJ2-5, with 7 bases fitting TRBD2. This CDR3 has 14 amino acids. Trimming at V came to 5 bases and at J to 5 bases, leaving 7 bases not matched to a gene. Germline lookup yields CDR1 KGHDR and CDR2 SFDVKD. This CDR3 is CATSAGGRVETQYF. The CDR3 region has the DNA TGTGCCACCAGTGCGGGGGGACGGGTGGAGACCCAGTACTTC.

This clone turned up a few times. V and J are TRBV5-6 and TRBJ2-7, with 10 positions matching TRBD1. The length of the CDR3 is 14 residues. CDR1 SGHDT and CDR2 YYEEEE come from the germline V gene. V trimming: 6 bases; J trimming: 5 bases; junction bases outside the gene matches: 8. The CDR3 bases are TGTGCCAGCACCTCCGGGACAGGGGCCCACGAGCAGTACTTC. It encodes CASTSGTGAHEQYF.

V is TRBV13 and J is TRBJ2-1; 10 bases line up with TRBD1. Germline lookup yields CDR1 PRHDT and CDR2 FYEKMQ (reference sequence). The CDR3 has 15 amino acids. The V and J ends lost 7 bases and 4 bases, in that order; junction bases with no gene match: 7. Here the CDR3 DNA reads TGTGCCAGCACTCTCCCGGGACAGGGGTACAATGAGCAGTTCTTC. It specifies CASTLPGQGYNEQFF.

The chain employs TRBV7-9 and TRBJ2-7, with 12 bases aligning to TRBD2. The V and J ends lost 5 bases and 4 bases, in that order; junction bases with no gene match: 9. There are 16 residues in the CDR3. Germline V gene sequence: CDR1 SEHNR, CDR2 FQNEAQ (reference sequence). CDR3 sequence: CASSPAVGLAGYEQYF. CDR3 sequence (DNA): TGTGCCAGCAGCCCGGCAGTTGGACTAGCGGGGTACGAGCAGTACTTC.

This chain connects TRBV18 to TRBJ2-7; D perhaps matches TRBD2 (6 bases). The CDR3 covers 14 residues. CDR1 KGHSH and CDR2 LQKENI come from the germline V gene. Trimming shortened V by 6 bases and J by 0 bases, and 12 bases separated the two germline ends. The CDR3 coding sequence is TGTGCCAGCTCCGGGGGTACGAGCTCCTACGAGCAGTACTTC. This translates into CASSGGTSSYEQYF.

The chain couples TRBV5-4 to TRBJ1-1; perhaps TRBD1 as D (6 bases). Trimming removed 3 bases at V and 1 base at J, with 7 bases between. The CDR3 is made up of 13 amino acids. Germline V gene lookup returns CDR1 SGHNT and CDR2 YYREEE (reference sequence). The chain's CDR3 is CASSWGRNTEAFF. CDR3 nucleotide sequence: TGTGCCAGCAGCTGGGGGCGGAACACTGAAGCTTTCTTT.

The genes are TRBV7-6 and TRBJ1-2; 7 bases are shared with TRBD1. The germline CDR1 and CDR2 sequences are SGHVS and FNYEAQ. The CDR3 consists of 21 residues. Unmatched junction bases numbered 25, after V lost 6 bases and J lost 0 bases. As DNA, the CDR3 is TGTGCCAGCAGTCGGTACAGGGGCGGATTGTTGGGGACTGAAACTAACTATGGCTACACCTTC. Protein sequence: CASSRYRGGLLGTETNYGYTF.

V gene TRBV19 combines with J gene TRBJ2-7; 8 bases are a match to TRBD1. Unmatched junction bases numbered 8, after V lost 4 bases and J lost 3 bases. CDR1 is LNHDA and CDR2 is SQIVND in the germline V gene (reference sequence). The CDR3 runs 15 residues. In DNA, the CDR3 is TGTGCCAGTAGTAAGAAGACAGGGGCCAGCTACGAGCAGTACTTC. Its translation: CASSKKTGASYEQYF.

The V and J genes are TRBV2 and TRBJ2-2; 11 nucleotides agree with TRBD1. CDR3 length: 14 residues. Looked up from germline, CDR1 is SNHLY and CDR2 is FYNNEI. The ends lost 7 bases at V and 6 bases at J; junction bases unmatched: 4. Here the CDR3 reads CASKGQGASGELFF. The CDR3 DNA reads as TGTGCCAGCAAAGGACAGGGGGCTTCCGGGGAGCTGTTTTTT.

The chain recombines TRBV19 with TRBJ2-3, with D uncertain. The CDR3 extends over 10 amino acids. Trimming took off 10 bases at V and 2 bases at J, with 4 bases between the two ends. Germline V gene data show CDR1 as LNHDA and CDR2 as SQIVND (reference sequence). For the CDR3, the DNA is TGTGCCACCCACACAGATACGCAGTATTTT. It is translated as CATHTDTQYF.

The genes are TRBV3-1 (or the pseudogene TRBV3-2) and TRBJ2-3, with 9 positions matching TRBD1. The V gene's germline CDR1 is LGHDT and CDR2 YNNKEL (reference sequence). V shed 4 bases, J shed 5 bases, and the junction held 7 bases outside the gene matches. The CDR3 has 15 amino acids. CDR3 amino acids: CASSPGTGPRDTQYF. CDR3 DNA: TGTGCCAGCAGCCCGGGGACAGGGCCGAGAGATACGCAGTATTTT.

The chain combines TRBV21-1 with TRBJ2-5; TRBD2, as called in the table, went unchecked against the DNA. TRBV21-1 is shown as a pseudogene. CDR3 length equals 15 residues. CDR3: CASIKGVSGKETQYF. DNA for the CDR3: TGTGCCAGCATCAAGGGCGTTAGCGGGAAAGAGACCCAGTACTTC.

The genes are TRBV18 and TRBJ1-4, with no clear D. CDR1 is KGHSH, CDR2 LQKENI, per germline. V lost 2 bases to trimming and J lost 4 bases, with 8 bases between them. The CDR3 spans 14 residues. This chain's CDR3 is CASSPGRNNEKLFF. DNA for the CDR3: TGTGCCAGCTCACCAGGCAGAAATAATGAAAAACTGTTTTTT. Variable domain in full (rest from reference TRBV18 and TRBJ1-4): NAGVMQNPRHLVRRRGQEARLRCSPMKGHSHVYWYRQLPEEGLKFMVYLQKENIIDESGMPKERFSAEFPKEGPSILRIQQVVRGDSAAYFCASSPGRNNEKLFFGSGTQLSVL.

The J gene is TRBJ2-1, the V gene TRBV29-1, with 11 bases lining up with TRBD1. Germline CDR1 is SQVTM and CDR2 is ANQGSEA. CDR3 length: 16 residues. V lost 6 bases to trimming and J lost 9 bases; unmatched junction nucleotides: 16. CDR3 nucleotide sequence: TGCAGCGTGTACCCCGGACAGGGGGCGCTGGGGGGTGAGCAGTTCTTC. It specifies CSVYPGQGALGGEQFF.

Notes on this clone: A read error may produce the germline difference seen at one junction end. The rearrangement links TRBV6-1 to TRBJ1-1; no firm D call. This CDR3 region has 15 residues. Germline lookup yields CDR1 MNHNS and CDR2 SASEGT. As DNA, the CDR3 is TGTGCCAGCGGTGAGAGTCGGTACCTGAACACTGAAGCTTTCTTT. Translated, it gives CASGESRYLNTEAFF.

The rearrangement uses TRBV30 and TRBJ1-1; D is possibly TRBD1 (5 bases). The CDR3 covers 14 residues. The V gene's germline CDR1 is GTSNPN and CDR2 SVGIG (reference sequence). V shed 2 bases and J shed 4 bases, with 14 bases lying between them. DNA for the CDR3: TGTGCCTGGAGTCGACAGACTCTGGGCACTGAAGCTTTCTTT. This codes for CAWSRQTLGTEAFF.

V gene TRBV6-5 combines with J gene TRBJ2-7; 7 nucleotides line up with TRBD1. The junction had 10 bases not matched to a gene; V was cut back by 6 bases and J by 5 bases. Germline CDR1 MNHEY, CDR2 SVGAGI. The CDR3 length is 14 residues. This chain's CDR3 is CASREDRPPDEQYF. For the CDR3, the DNA is TGTGCCAGCAGGGAGGACAGGCCCCCCGACGAGCAGTACTTC.

V and J are TRBV24-1 and TRBJ1-3; D is possibly TRBD1 (5 bases). V shed 9 bases and J shed 8 bases, with 13 bases lying between them. Germline-derived CDR1 and CDR2 are KGHDR and SFDVKD. The CDR3 totals 12 residues. CDR3 sequence reads: CATFRDCHTIYF. The CDR3 bases are TGTGCCACCTTCCGGGACTGTCACACCATATATTTT.

This chain uses TRBV6-2 or TRBV6-3 with TRBJ1-4, with D unclear. Germline CDR1 MNHEY, CDR2 SVGEGT. V lost 4 bases to trimming and J lost 2 bases, with 5 bases between them. The CDR3 is 13 residues long. CDR3 protein: CASSFRTNEKLFF. DNA of the CDR3: TGTGCCAGCAGTTTTCGGACTAATGAAAAACTGTTTTTT.